A single sample gave rise to the 21 T cell receptor beta chains below, sequenced in a study of blood T cell repertoires in COVID-19. Libraries were prepared by immunoSEQ multiplex PCR; TCRdb keeps only in-frame clonotypes and omits some of them. The sample carries about 50,000 clones, roughly 83% recorded once. The source material was peripheral blood. The receptor set was obtained from a woman in her sixties with acute or convalescent COVID-19.

The rearrangement uses TRBV5-8 and TRBJ1-5, with D unresolved. From germline, CDR1 is SGHTS and CDR2 YDEGEE. The CDR3 length is 12 residues. V was shortened by 4 bases and J by 7 bases, with 9 bases between the two germline ends. This CDR3 is CASSLYNQPQHF. CDR3 nucleotide sequence: TGTGCCAGCAGCCTGTACAACCAGCCCCAGCATTTT.

The V call is TRBV12-3 or TRBV12-4, the J call TRBJ1-2; D is perhaps TRBD1 (5 bases). Trimming left V 8 bases short and J 3 bases short, with 10 bases between. The CDR3 consists of 12 residues. CDR3 nucleotides: TGTGCCAGCTCCTTCAGGGACTATGGCTACACCTTC. Translating it yields CASSFRDYGYTF.

The gene calls are TRBV2 and TRBJ1-2; D is undetermined. The CDR3 has 14 amino acids. V was pared by 2 bases and J by 7 bases, with 14 bases between. CDR1 SNHLY and CDR2 FYNNEI come from the germline V gene. CDR3 sequence: CASSEQVPTRGYTF. CDR3 nucleotides: TGTGCCAGCAGTGAACAAGTTCCCACTCGTGGCTACACCTTC.

The genes are TRBV19 and TRBJ1-2; TRBD1 might be the D (6 bases). Germline assignment: CDR1 LNHDA and CDR2 SQIVND (reference sequence). The V and J ends lost 9 bases and 3 bases respectively, with 11 bases between them. The CDR3 sequence is 12 residues long. The CDR3 DNA sequence: TGTGCCAGCCGACAGGTGGACTATGGCTACACCTTC. Amino acid sequence: CASRQVDYGYTF.

This chain uses TRBV6-5 with TRBJ1-1; tentatively, D is TRBD1 (6 bases). There are 14 residues in the CDR3. The germline CDR1 and CDR2 sequences are MNHEY and SVGAGI. V gave up 7 bases and J gave up 1 base, with 13 bases separating them. The CDR3 DNA follows: TGTGCCAGCAAACCCAGGGGACAGAACACTGAAGCTTTCTTT. Translated, it gives CASKPRGQNTEAFF.

The chain has TRBV3-1 (or the pseudogene TRBV3-2) and TRBJ2-1; possible D gene TRBD1, 6 bases. Germline CDR1 and CDR2: LGHDT and YNNKEL (reference sequence). The CDR3 is 13 residues long. The V end was cut by 1 base, the J end by 6 bases, with 7 bases between. The CDR3 loop reads CASSQVGGNEQFF. The CDR3 region has the DNA TGTGCCAGCAGCCAAGTAGGGGGCAATGAGCAGTTCTTC.

On this clone: In the same sample, other DNA sequences code for this CDR3. The chain recombines TRBV18 with TRBJ1-4; D is ambiguous. The germline V gene encodes CDR1 KGHSH and CDR2 LQKENI. Trimming removed 6 bases from V and 5 bases from J, with 10 bases in between. CDR3 length: 13 amino acids. CDR3 sequence: CASSLGQNEKLFF. The CDR3 DNA reads as TGTGCCAGCTCGCTTGGCCAGAATGAAAAACTGTTTTTT.

V and J are TRBV5-1 and TRBJ1-4; a possible D gene is TRBD1 (5 bases). The CDR3 totals 16 residues. V was shortened by 5 bases and J by 6 bases, with 20 bases between the two germline ends. The germline V gene encodes CDR1 SGHRS and CDR2 YFSETQ. As DNA, the CDR3 is TGCGCCAGCAGAATTACACCCGGGGGGACCGATGAAAAACTGTTTTTT. Translation gives CASRITPGGTDEKLFF.

The J gene is TRBJ1-1, the V gene TRBV7-9, with 7 bases identical to TRBD1. The J segment lost 4 bases and the V segment lost 5 bases, leaving 19 bases of the junction unmatched. The V gene's germline CDR1 is SEHNR and CDR2 FQNEAQ (reference sequence). This CDR3 contains 18 residues. CDR3 DNA: TGTGCCAGCAGCCCGAGACAGGGATCTCCATCTACGGGCACTGAAGCTTTCTTT. Translation: CASSPRQGSPSTGTEAFF.

The rearrangement joins TRBV7-8 to TRBJ1-5; 8 nucleotides align to TRBD1. Germline V gives CDR1 SGHVS, CDR2 FQNEAQ. Trimming removed 5 bases from V and 5 bases from J; junction bases left unmatched: 5. CDR3 length equals 14 residues. CDR3 residues: CASSRDRGDQPQHF. The CDR3 DNA sequence: TGTGCCAGCAGCCGTGACAGGGGTGATCAGCCCCAGCATTTT.

V gene TRBV5-8 combines with J gene TRBJ2-7; the match to TRBD2 covers 8 bases. The CDR3 is 16 amino acids. CDR1 SGHTS and CDR2 YDEGEE come from the germline V gene. V was pared by 4 bases and J by 3 bases, with 12 bases of the junction left unmatched. CDR3 bases: TGTGCCAGCAGCCCCCGGGTGAGCGGGGGCCGCTACGAGCAGTACTTC. This sequence encodes CASSPRVSGGRYEQYF.

This sequence joins TRBV19 and TRBJ2-1; no definite D call. V lost 4 bases and J lost 10, with 8 bases in between. Germline loops: CDR1 LNHDA, CDR2 SQIVND (reference sequence). There are 11 residues in the CDR3. The CDR3 loop reads CASSSHEEQFF. DNA for the CDR3: TGTGCCAGTAGTAGCCATGAGGAGCAGTTCTTC.

This sequence joins TRBV6-1 and TRBJ1-4; a weak D match, TRBD1 (5 bases). The germline CDR1 and CDR2 sequences are MNHNS and SASEGT. Trimming took off 2 bases at V and 11 bases at J, with 21 bases between the two ends. This CDR3 region has 16 residues. The CDR3 protein is CASSENRQGSWVKLFF. In DNA, the CDR3 is TGTGCCAGCAGTGAAAATCGGCAGGGCTCTTGGGTTAAACTGTTTTTT.

V gene TRBV30 combines with J gene TRBJ1-4, with no clear D. The CDR3 extends over 17 amino acids. The V end lost 2 bases, the J end lost 4 bases, and 20 bases lay between the germline ends. Looked up from germline, CDR1 is GTSNPN and CDR2 is SVGIG (reference sequence). CDR3 nucleotide sequence: TGTGCCTGGAGTCCGCACGCCATGGCAACGATTAATGAAAAACTGTTTTTT. This codes for CAWSPHAMATINEKLFF.

The rearrangement links TRBV3-1 (or the pseudogene TRBV3-2) to TRBJ1-2; 12 bases align to TRBD1. CDR1 and CDR2 (germline): LGHDT, YNNKEL (reference sequence). The CDR3 is 16 residues long. V lost 4 bases to trimming and J lost 7 bases; unmatched junction nucleotides: 10. The CDR3 spells CASSRKGTGGASGYTF. DNA of the CDR3: TGTGCCAGCAGCCGTAAAGGGACAGGGGGCGCCTCTGGCTACACCTTC.

This rearrangement joins TRBV28 to TRBJ2-4, with 12 bases aligning to TRBD2. CDR3 size: 16 residues. Unmatched junction bases numbered 7, after V lost 6 bases and J lost 4 bases. Germline CDR1 reads MDHEN; CDR2 reads SYDVKM. The CDR3 is CASRVLAGGPKNIQYF. The CDR3 region has the DNA TGTGCCAGCAGAGTCCTAGCGGGAGGGCCTAAAAACATTCAGTACTTC.

Only a few counts were recorded for this clone. V is TRBV3-1 (or the pseudogene TRBV3-2) and J is TRBJ1-1; D might be TRBD1 (5 bases). The CDR3 is made up of 12 amino acids. CDR1 is LGHDT, CDR2 YNNKEL, per germline (reference sequence). V was clipped by 4 bases and J by 7 bases, with 10 bases between them. The CDR3 DNA reads as TGTGCCAGCAGCCTCCGGGGGGTTGAAGCTTTCTTT. This sequence encodes CASSLRGVEAFF.

The V call is TRBV27, the J call TRBJ1-2; TRBD1 matches 7 bases. With V trimmed by 3 bases and J by 3 bases, 4 bases remained unmatched. Germline V gene sequence: CDR1 MNHEY, CDR2 SMNVEV (reference sequence). This CDR3 has 14 amino acids. As DNA, the CDR3 is TGTGCCAGCAGTTTGAGGGGGCAGGACTATGGCTACACCTTC. As protein: CASSLRGQDYGYTF.

This chain connects TRBV2 to TRBJ1-2, with 7 bases lining up with TRBD1. The V gene end was trimmed by 3 bases and the J gene end by 4 bases; junction bases not matched to a gene: 2. The germline CDR1 and CDR2 sequences are SNHLY and FYNNEI. The CDR3 runs 13 residues. The CDR3 is CASSESGGYGYTF. In DNA, the CDR3 is TGTGCCAGCAGTGAGTCAGGGGGCTATGGCTACACCTTC.

V and J are TRBV2 and TRBJ1-2, with D maybe TRBD1 (6 bases). Germline loops: CDR1 SNHLY, CDR2 FYNNEI. This CDR3 has 14 amino acids. Trimming removed 4 bases from V and 2 bases from J, with 11 bases in between. The CDR3 loop reads CASSAQGLNYGYTF. CDR3 nucleotides: TGTGCCAGCAGTGCTCAGGGGTTGAACTATGGCTACACCTTC.

This chain links TRBV9 with TRBJ2-1, with 10 bases fitting TRBD2. The CDR3 extends over 16 amino acids. From germline, CDR1 is SGDLS and CDR2 YYNGEE. Trimming cost V 1 base and J 4 bases; bases outside gene matches: 5. The CDR3 nucleotides read TGTGCCAGCAGCGTATTTGGACTAGCGGCTTACAATGAGCAGTTCTTC. Translated: CASSVFGLAAYNEQFF.